This T cell receptor (beta chain) was sequenced in a study of T cells in Graves' hyperthyroidism and ophthalmopathy. Germline V gives CDR1 KGHSH, CDR2 LQKENI. This CDR3 has 13 residues. The V and J ends lost 4 bases and 3 bases respectively, with 9 bases between them. RNA transcripts served as the template for amplifying TCR beta CDR3 regions. During a first-round RT-PCR of the TCR CDR3, the HTBI primer set was used. TCRdb re-analysed the multiplex PCR reads in MiXCR, keeping a single row per CDR3 protein. The sample lists about 610,000 distinct CDR3 sequences, approximately 16% seen once, with 2.5% to 4% in the top ten. This clonotype was observed many times. Clinicians diagnosed patients from clinical symptoms, serum thyroxine and TRAb, thyroid ultrasound and orbital computed tomography.

Sequencing was done on a sample of blood. This TCR came from a woman in her forties with Graves' ophthalmopathy. The chain joins TRBV18 to TRBJ1-1; D call uncertain. Here the CDR3 DNA reads TGTGCCAGCTCACTTGGGGTTTACACTGAAGCTTTCTTT. Translating it yields CASSLGVYTEAFF.